This T cell receptor (beta chain) emerged from a study of T cell responses to AZD1222 COVID-19 vaccine. Background on the study: Researchers grouped second doses given at about 4 or about 12 weeks into one pool.

The study's findings and limits: Females made up more of the donors, who were largely white British, and clonal diversity may have come out too low. Just a handful of AZD1222 recipients were seropositive at baseline. Dominant at 160-218 and 743-854, vaccine-associated CD4 TCRs also spanned spike.

On this clone itself: Its target is unknown.

The assay was immunoSEQ multiplex PCR, and TCRdb's table has in-frame clones only and misses some. The sample holds 150,000 to 200,000 clones, around 92% seen once. V lost 4 bases and J lost 2, with 12 bases in between. The CDR3 is 14 amino acids. CDR1 is SGHTS and CDR2 is YDEGEE in the germline V gene. This clonotype originated in an adult in good health. The specimen comprised peripheral blood, sampled on day 0 of AZD1222 vaccination. V and J are TRBV5-8 and TRBJ2-5; possibly TRBD1 for D (6 bases). This CDR3 is CASSTGPPQETQYF. The CDR3 nucleotides are TGTGCCAGCAGCACAGGGCCCCCTCAAGAGACCCAGTACTTC.